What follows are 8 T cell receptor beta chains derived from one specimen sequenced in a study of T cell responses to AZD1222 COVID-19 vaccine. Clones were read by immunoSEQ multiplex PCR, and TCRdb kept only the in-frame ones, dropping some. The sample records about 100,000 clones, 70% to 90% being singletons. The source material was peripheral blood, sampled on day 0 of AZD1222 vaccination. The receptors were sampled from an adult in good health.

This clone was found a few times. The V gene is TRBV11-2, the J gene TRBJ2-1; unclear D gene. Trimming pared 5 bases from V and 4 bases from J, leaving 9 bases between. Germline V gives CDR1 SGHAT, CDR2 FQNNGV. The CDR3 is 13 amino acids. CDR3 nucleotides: TGTGCCAGCAGCCGGGTGGGGTACAATGAGCAGTTCTTC. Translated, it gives CASSRVGYNEQFF. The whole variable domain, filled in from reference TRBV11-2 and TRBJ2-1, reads EAGVAQSPRYKIIEKRQSVAFWCNPISGHATLYWYQQILGQGPKLLIQFQNNGVVDDSQLPKDRFSAERLKGVDSTLKIQPAKLEDSAVYLCASSRVGYNEQFFGPGTRLTVL.

The CDR3, as DNA: TGTGCCAGTAGTCAAATATCAGGTGCCCCTCTCCACTTT. Encoded protein: CASSQISGAPLHF. V and J are TRBV19 and TRBJ1-6; D is unclear. Trimming took 5 bases from V and 16 from J, leaving 18 bases between them. CDR3 size: 13 residues. CDR1 and CDR2 (germline): LNHDA, SQIVND (reference sequence).

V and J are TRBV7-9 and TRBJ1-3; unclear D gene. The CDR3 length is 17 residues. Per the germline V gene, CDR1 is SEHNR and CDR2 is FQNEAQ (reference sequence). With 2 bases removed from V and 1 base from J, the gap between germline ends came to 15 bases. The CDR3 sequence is CASSLPLWGGSGNTIYF. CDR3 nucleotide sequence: TGTGCCAGCAGCTTACCGCTGTGGGGAGGATCTGGAAACACCATATATTTT.

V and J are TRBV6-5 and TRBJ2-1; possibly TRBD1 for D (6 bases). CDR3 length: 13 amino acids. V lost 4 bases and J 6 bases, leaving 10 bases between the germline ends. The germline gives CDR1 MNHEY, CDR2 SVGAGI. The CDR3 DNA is TGTGCCAGCAGTTCTACAGGGACCAATGAGCAGTTCTTC. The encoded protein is CASSSTGTNEQFF.

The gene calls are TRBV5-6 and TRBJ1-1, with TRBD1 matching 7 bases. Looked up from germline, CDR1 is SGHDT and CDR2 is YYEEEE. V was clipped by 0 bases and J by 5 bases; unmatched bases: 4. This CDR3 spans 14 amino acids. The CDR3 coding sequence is TGTGCCAGCAGCTTGGTGGACAGGAGAACTGAAGCTTTCTTT. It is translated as CASSLVDRRTEAFF.

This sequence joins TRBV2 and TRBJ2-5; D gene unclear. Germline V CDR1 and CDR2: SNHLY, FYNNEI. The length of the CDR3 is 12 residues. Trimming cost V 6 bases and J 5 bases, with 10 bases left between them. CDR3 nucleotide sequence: TGTGCCAGCAGCGTGGATGCGGAGACCCAGTACTTC. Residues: CASSVDAETQYF.

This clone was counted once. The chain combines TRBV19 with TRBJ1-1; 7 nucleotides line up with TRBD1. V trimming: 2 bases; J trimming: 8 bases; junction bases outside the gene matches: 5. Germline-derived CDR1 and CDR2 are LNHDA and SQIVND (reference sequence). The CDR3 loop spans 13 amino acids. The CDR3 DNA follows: TGTGCCAGTAGTATACGATGGACAGGCGAAGCTTTCTTT. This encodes CASSIRWTGEAFF.

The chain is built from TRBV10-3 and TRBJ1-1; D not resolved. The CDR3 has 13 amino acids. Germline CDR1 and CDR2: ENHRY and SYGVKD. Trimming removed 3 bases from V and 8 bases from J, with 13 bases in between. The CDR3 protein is CAISDGGSSEAFF. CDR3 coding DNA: TGTGCCATCAGTGATGGAGGGAGCAGCGAAGCTTTCTTT.